The next 19 T cell receptor beta chains were all read from a single sample in a study of neurological immune-mediated disorders. TCRdb reprocessed the 5' RACE reads via MiXCR and lists one record per CDR3 protein. Altogether 35,000 to 45,000 distinct CDR3 sequences are present, under 7.5% being singletons, with the ten largest covering roughly 4.3%. The sample was PBMCs. The source is a woman between 40 and 55 years old in good health.

In its sample, this clonotype was seen many times. The CDR3 spells CASSQVGTTPSYEQYF. For the CDR3, the DNA is TGTGCCAGCAGCCAAGTCGGGACTACCCCATCCTACGAGCAGTACTTC. The V gene is TRBV3-1, the J gene TRBJ2-7, with TRBD2 matching over 7 bases. CDR3 length: 16 residues. The J segment lost 1 base and the V segment lost 1 base, leaving 7 bases of the junction unmatched. The V gene's germline CDR1 is LGHDT and CDR2 YNNKEL (reference sequence).

This clonotype has ten or more counts. The chain links TRBV5-5 to TRBJ2-5, with 8 bases matching TRBD1. There are 16 residues in the CDR3. V was pared by 4 bases and J by 2 bases, with 10 bases of the junction left unmatched. Germline CDR1 is SGHKS and CDR2 is YYEKEE (reference sequence). DNA of the CDR3: TGTGCCAGCAGCAAAGGGACAGGCCTCCCTCAAGAGACCCAGTACTTC. It encodes CASSKGTGLPQETQYF.

Many counts were recorded for this clonotype. The chain is built from TRBV20-1 and TRBJ2-7; tentatively, D is TRBD2 (6 bases). Germline V gene data show CDR1 as DFQATT and CDR2 as SNEGSKA (reference sequence). The V and J ends lost 3 bases and 7 bases respectively, with 16 bases between them. The CDR3 runs 13 residues. In nucleotides, the CDR3 is TGCAGTGCTAGTCTCGACGGGACTTTGGAGCAGTACGTC. Translated, it gives CSASLDGTLEQYV.

This clonotype was observed many times. This chain uses TRBV20-1 with TRBJ1-5; the D gene is possibly TRBD1 (6 bases). Germline CDR1 DFQATT, CDR2 SNEGSKA (reference sequence). The CDR3 is 16 residues long. Trimming cost V 5 bases and J 0 bases, with 17 bases left between them. Here the CDR3 DNA reads TGCAGTGCTCGGAGGGGGGGCCTTAATAGCAATCAGCCCCAGCATTTT. Protein: CSARRGGLNSNQPQHF.

This clonotype was counted ten times or more. The chain uses TRBV20-1 and TRBJ2-3; 12 bases are a match to TRBD2. CDR1 and CDR2 (germline): DFQATT, SNEGSKA (reference sequence). This CDR3 is built from 16 residues. Losses at the gene ends were 4 bases for V and 0 bases for J; bases not matched to a gene: 5. CDR3 sequence: CSATNLAGGSTDTQYF. The CDR3 bases are TGCAGTGCTACCAATCTAGCGGGAGGGAGCACAGATACGCAGTATTTT.

For the CDR3, the DNA is TGTGCCAGCAGCGTAGGGACAGGGGGCCACTACAATGAGCAGTTCTTC. Translating it yields CASSVGTGGHYNEQFF. The V call is TRBV9, the J call TRBJ2-1; 11 bases align to TRBD1. There are 16 residues in the CDR3. Germline assignment: CDR1 SGDLS and CDR2 YYNGEE. V was clipped by 0 bases and J by 3 bases; unmatched bases: 2.

Only a few counts were recorded for this clonotype. This chain connects TRBV9 to TRBJ2-7; D gene unclear. Trimming took off 4 bases at V and 6 bases at J, with 17 bases between the two ends. The CDR3 has 14 residues. Germline assignment: CDR1 SGDLS and CDR2 YYNGEE. CDR3 loop: CASSMRTELSEQYF. The CDR3 nucleotides are TGTGCCAGCAGCATGCGGACCGAGCTTTCCGAGCAGTACTTC.

This clonotype has at least ten counts. This chain joins TRBV29-1 and TRBJ2-7; 11 bases match TRBD2. The CDR3 extends over 13 amino acids. V was pared by 4 bases and J by 3 bases, with 2 bases of the junction left unmatched. In germline, CDR1 is SQVTM, CDR2 ANQGSEA. The CDR3 DNA reads TGCAGCGTTGTCGGACTAGCGGGCTACGAGCAGTACTTC. This sequence encodes CSVVGLAGYEQYF.

The J gene is TRBJ2-3, the V gene TRBV27; D gene uncertain. The CDR3 is 12 residues long. V was cut by 4 bases and J by 2 bases, with 4 bases left in between. In germline, CDR1 is MNHEY, CDR2 SMNVEV (reference sequence). The CDR3 loop reads CASSSPTDTQYF. CDR3 sequence (DNA): TGTGCCAGCAGTTCGCCCACAGATACGCAGTATTTT.

This clonotype was counted ten times or more. The chain uses TRBV10-3 and TRBJ2-1; D unclear. Germline CDR1 reads ENHRY; CDR2 reads SYGVKD. Trimming shortened V by 0 bases and J by 8 bases, and 2 bases separated the two germline ends. The CDR3 consists of 11 residues. DNA for the CDR3: TGTGCCATCAGTGAGTCGGATGAGCAGTTCTTC. Its translation: CAISESDEQFF.

The chain's CDR3 is CASRKKNTEAFF. CDR3 DNA: TGTGCCAGCAGGAAGAAGAACACTGAAGCTTTCTTT. The chain combines TRBV3-1 with TRBJ1-1; D unresolved. V lost 6 bases, J lost 1 base, and 6 bases lay in between. The CDR3 is 12 amino acids. The V gene's germline CDR1 is LGHDT and CDR2 YNNKEL (reference sequence). The whole variable domain, filled in from reference TRBV3-1 and TRBJ1-1, reads DTAVSQTPKYLVTQMGNDKSIKCEQNLGHDTMYWYKQDSKKFLKIMFSYNNKELIINETVPNRFSPKSPDKAHLNLHINSLELGDSAVYFCASRKKNTEAFFGQGTRLTVV.

This clonotype was counted ten times or more. The chain joins TRBV20-1 to TRBJ2-3; 7 positions agree with TRBD2. Germline-derived CDR1 and CDR2 are DFQATT and SNEGSKA (reference sequence). V gave up 5 bases and J gave up 1 base; unmatched junction bases: 6. The CDR3 contains 14 residues. The CDR3 DNA reads TGCAGTGCTTCCCACGGGAGGCGCACAGATACGCAGTATTTT. It specifies CSASHGRRTDTQYF.

A remark on this clonotype: One end of the junction fails to match germline, which may point to a read error. This sequence joins TRBV19 and TRBJ2-1; 10 nucleotides match TRBD2. This CDR3 spans 15 amino acids. Looked up from germline, CDR1 is LNHDA and CDR2 is SQIVND (reference sequence). The CDR3 protein is CDSSRVLAGVDEQFF. CDR3 DNA sequence: TGTGACAGTAGTAGGGTCCTAGCGGGAGTTGATGAGCAGTTCTTC.

This clonotype was found many times. The rearrangement links TRBV4-1 to TRBJ2-6; D call uncertain. The CDR3 totals 13 residues. CDR1 is MGHRA and CDR2 is YSYEKL in the germline V gene. The ends were cut back, 1 base at V and 6 bases at J, with 4 bases in the middle. This CDR3 is CASSQAAANVLTF. CDR3 DNA: TGCGCCAGCAGCCAAGCTGCGGCCAACGTCCTGACTTTC.

Remarks on this clonotype: The junction departs from germline at one end; a sequencing error may be responsible. This chain joins TRBV18 and TRBJ2-5; unclear D gene. This CDR3 region has 14 residues. In germline, CDR1 is KGHSH, CDR2 LQKENI. The CDR3, as DNA: TGTGTCAGCTCACCGGCAGCTACCGTGGAGACCCAGTACTTC. Amino acids: CVSSPAATVETQYF. The whole variable domain, filled in from reference TRBV18 and TRBJ2-5, reads NAGVMQNPRHLVRRRGQEARLRCSPMKGHSHVYWYRQLPEEGLKFMVYLQKENIIDESGMPKERFSAEFPKEGPSILRIQQVVRGDSAAYFCVSSPAATVETQYFGPGTRLLVL.

This clonotype was seen repeatedly, ten times or more. The J gene is TRBJ2-3, the V gene TRBV29-1; no clear D gene. The ends were cut back, 0 bases at V and 3 bases at J, with 19 bases in the middle. CDR3 length equals 17 residues. The germline gives CDR1 SQVTM, CDR2 ANQGSEA. The CDR3 region has the DNA TGCAGCGTTGAAGATAAAGCACACTCGGTGAAGACAGATACGCAGTATTTT. This gives the protein CSVEDKAHSVKTDTQYF.

The V call is TRBV9, the J call TRBJ1-4; D is unresolved. This CDR3 comprises 15 residues. V dropped 3 bases and J dropped 8 bases, with 17 bases sitting between them. Germline values: CDR1 SGDLS, CDR2 YYNGEE. The DNA for the CDR3 is TGTGCCAGCAGCGCCCGAGGAGAAGTAAAGGAAAAACTGTTTTTT. Translation: CASSARGEVKEKLFF. The variable domain in full, completed from reference TRBV9 and TRBJ1-4, reads DSGVTQTPKHLITATGQRVTLRCSPRSGDLSVYWYQQSLDQGLQFLIQYYNGEERAKGNILERFSAQQFPDLHSELNLSSLELGDSALYFCASSARGEVKEKLFFGSGTQLSVL.

This clonotype occurred many times. The rearrangement joins TRBV3-1 to TRBJ2-7; 14 nucleotides agree with TRBD2. V shed 4 bases, J shed 4 bases, and the junction held 6 bases outside the gene matches. This CDR3 has 16 residues. The germline gives CDR1 LGHDT, CDR2 YNNKEL (reference sequence). The CDR3 loop reads CASSPAGTSGGYEQYF. DNA of the CDR3: TGTGCCAGCAGCCCTGCCGGGACTAGCGGGGGATACGAGCAGTACTTC.

This clonotype was observed many times. This chain connects TRBV16 to TRBJ2-7, with 7 bases fitting TRBD2. V lost 0 bases to trimming and J lost 4 bases; unmatched junction nucleotides: 3. The CDR3 is made up of 14 amino acids. Germline V gene lookup returns CDR1 KGHSY and CDR2 FQNENV. CDR3 in amino acids: CASSQSGEGYEQYF. CDR3 coding DNA: TGTGCCAGCAGCCAATCGGGGGAGGGGTACGAGCAGTACTTC.